The clone carrying this TCR beta chain was seen a few times. Antigen: not known. One junction end does not reproduce the germline sequence, and a read error may be involved. The sample belongs to a study of cytomegalovirus exposure and HLA in healthy donors. Points from the study as a whole: In a later analysis, across HLA loci, associated TCR counts were highest for DRB1, lowest for HLA-C. Sequencing had likely introduced a cluster of highly shared sequence variants as an artifact. What TCR beta sequences reportedly achieved was accurate prediction of HLA-A and HLA-B alleles in most subjects. The dataset shows that most TCR sequences were rare, while some public TCRs occurred in many donors.

Primers for the PCR totalled 60 Vbeta and 13 Jbeta. Using immunoSEQ multiplex PCR, the repertoire was profiled, and TCRdb retains in-frame clones only, with some absent. Of about 120,000 clones in the sample, approximately 10% were seen once. Germline V gene data show CDR1 as SNHLY and CDR2 as FYNNEI. The CDR3 runs to 16 residues. The clonotype originates from a woman younger than 30 in good health and CMV-seropositive. This chain links TRBV2 with TRBJ1-5; TRBD1 aligns across 7 bases. Sequenced: PBMCs. The CDR3 sequence: CTSSWDSRYSNQPQHF. CDR3 nucleotide sequence: TGTACCAGCAGTTGGGACAGTCGTTATAGCAATCAGCCCCAGCATTTT.